This T cell receptor beta chain was obtained from a study of blood T cell repertoires in COVID-19. Germline lookup yields CDR1 LNHDA and CDR2 SQIVND (reference sequence). The ends were cut back, 3 bases at V and 10 bases at J, with 18 bases in the middle. There are 15 residues in the CDR3. TCRdb's copy holds only in-frame clones and misses some; the assay was immunoSEQ multiplex PCR. The table includes 45,000 to 60,000 clones, around 86% detected once. The table lists this clone with a few counts. The chain uses TRBV19 and TRBJ1-4; tentatively, D is TRBD1 (5 bases). The source is a human donor with acute or convalescent COVID-19. The donor label of this sample is uncertain. The material sequenced was peripheral blood. The CDR3 region has the DNA TGTGCCAGTAGTATCGGCACGGGGGATTGGGGAAAACTGTTTTTT. It codes for CASSIGTGDWGKLFF.